The 13 T cell receptor beta chains below were found in one sample sequenced in a study of siplizumab effects on memory and regulatory T cells. TCRdb's copy holds only in-frame clones and misses some; the assay was immunoSEQ multiplex PCR. Here the sample spans about 110,000 clones, under 95% being singletons. What was sequenced was Tregs sorted from blood. The receptors shown here come from a human donor in good health.

This sequence joins TRBV18 and TRBJ2-7, with D possibly being TRBD1 or TRBD2 (5 bases each). Per germline, CDR1 KGHSH and CDR2 LQKENI. V gave up 6 bases and J gave up 0 bases, with 21 bases separating them. CDR3 length equals 17 residues. CDR3 bases: TGTGCCAGCTCCCCTAAAACCGGGACGGGAAGCTCCTACGAGCAGTACTTC. This codes for CASSPKTGTGSSYEQYF.

This clone was found once. The chain couples TRBV14 to TRBJ1-6, with a tentative D call TRBD1 (5 bases). The CDR3 is 13 residues long. Germline V gene data show CDR1 as SGHDN and CDR2 as FVKESK. Trimming left V 8 bases short and J 9 bases short, with 14 bases between. The CDR3 coding sequence is TGTGCCAGCCAGCGGCAGGGTAGTTCACCCCTCCACTTT. This sequence encodes CASQRQGSSPLHF.

This clone was picked up one time. This chain connects TRBV27 to TRBJ1-1; D perhaps matches TRBD1 (5 bases). Germline CDR1 and CDR2: MNHEY and SMNVEV (reference sequence). CDR3 length: 14 amino acids. Trimming shortened V by 2 bases and J by 5 bases, and 12 bases separated the two germline ends. CDR3 nucleotides: TGTGCCAGCAGTTTACTTTCCAGGGAAACTGAAGCTTTCTTT. Translated, it gives CASSLLSRETEAFF.

The rearrangement uses TRBV19 and TRBJ1-5; no firm D call. CDR1 and CDR2 from the germline V gene are LNHDA and SQIVND (reference sequence). Trimming cost V 3 bases and J 5 bases, with 8 bases left between them. This CDR3 region has 13 residues. CDR3: CASSIGRYQPQHF. The CDR3 region has the DNA TGTGCCAGTAGTATTGGACGGTATCAGCCCCAGCATTTT.

The chain joins TRBV5-5 to TRBJ1-2, with TRBD1 matching over 9 bases. The CDR3 extends over 13 amino acids. CDR1 is SGHKS, CDR2 YYEKEE, per germline (reference sequence). J lost 7 bases, V lost 4 bases, and 5 bases had no gene match. The CDR3 loop is CASSPDRGGGYTF. The CDR3, as DNA: TGTGCCAGCAGCCCCGACAGGGGGGGTGGCTACACCTTC.

The chain joins TRBV7-8 to TRBJ1-2, with D maybe TRBD1 (6 bases). The CDR3 has 18 amino acids. Per germline, CDR1 SGHVS and CDR2 FQNEAQ. Trimming took 4 bases from V and 0 from J, leaving 21 bases between them. The CDR3 loop reads CASSYSGGGVRANYGYTF. The CDR3, as DNA: TGTGCCAGCAGCTACTCCGGGGGGGGCGTGAGGGCTAACTATGGCTACACCTTC.

CDR3 in amino acids: CASSAIRDRGNYGYTF. The CDR3 DNA reads TGCGCCAGCAGTGCCATCCGGGACAGGGGGAACTATGGCTACACCTTC. This sequence joins TRBV10-2 and TRBJ1-2; 11 bases map to TRBD1. Germline CDR1 reads WSHSY; CDR2 reads SAAADI. This CDR3 is 16 amino acids long. V lost 4 bases to trimming and J lost 2 bases; unmatched junction nucleotides: 6.

The chain joins TRBV6-5 to TRBJ2-7; D may be TRBD2 (6 bases). The V end was cut by 6 bases, the J end by 2 bases, with 14 bases between. From germline, CDR1 is MNHEY and CDR2 SVGAGI. The CDR3 extends over 14 amino acids. The CDR3 nucleotides read TGTGCCAGCAGCGGGACGGGGAGGACCTACGAGCAGTACTTC. It translates to CASSGTGRTYEQYF.

The CDR3: CASSDGTSGTDTQYF. For the CDR3, the DNA is TGTGCCAGCAGTGATGGGACTAGCGGCACAGATACGCAGTATTTT. The chain carries TRBV2 and TRBJ2-3; TRBD2 agrees at 10 bases. The CDR3 has 15 residues. Germline CDR1 and CDR2: SNHLY and FYNNEI. V dropped 3 bases and J dropped 1; count of bases not matched to a gene: 1.

This clone occurred once. This chain links TRBV9 with TRBJ1-5; a weak D match, TRBD1 (5 bases). V lost 4 bases, J lost 5 bases, and 13 bases lay in between. The CDR3 runs 14 residues. The germline gives CDR1 SGDLS, CDR2 YYNGEE. The CDR3 loop reads CASSPLGTYQPQHF. In DNA form, the CDR3 reads TGTGCCAGCAGCCCCCTGGGGACGTATCAGCCCCAGCATTTT.

A few counts support this clone. The V gene is TRBV25-1, the J gene TRBJ2-5; TRBD2 aligns across 8 bases. The CDR3 consists of 16 residues. The V and J ends lost 5 bases and 0 bases, in that order; junction bases with no gene match: 8. Germline loops: CDR1 MGHDK, CDR2 SYGVNS. In DNA, the CDR3 is TGTGCCAGCAGTCCATTGGGAGCGGGGGACCAAGAGACCCAGTACTTC. This codes for CASSPLGAGDQETQYF.

The count of this clone is one. This chain joins TRBV29-1 and TRBJ1-5; D may be TRBD1 (6 bases). The CDR3 sequence is 13 residues long. Trimming took 4 bases from V and 4 from J, leaving 11 bases between them. Germline CDR1 is SQVTM and CDR2 is ANQGSEA. The CDR3 nucleotides read TGCAGCGTTGGCCAGGGGACGAATCAGCCCCAGCATTTT. Its translation is CSVGQGTNQPQHF.

This sequence joins TRBV7-3 and TRBJ2-1; D is perhaps TRBD2 (5 bases). Trimming stripped 3 bases from V and 7 bases from J, with 10 bases between. Germline values: CDR1 SGHTA, CDR2 FQGTGA. This CDR3 has 13 residues. The CDR3 loop is CASSLLGVNEQFF. The CDR3, as DNA: TGTGCCAGCAGCTTGTTGGGAGTTAATGAGCAGTTCTTC.